One sample yielded the 8 T cell receptor beta chains listed below, sequenced in a study of T cells in Graves' hyperthyroidism and ophthalmopathy. Amplification of TCR beta CDR3 regions used RNA as the template. The study used the HTBI primer set for a first-round RT-PCR of the TCR CDR3. TCRdb re-derived calls from the multiplex PCR reads in MiXCR, one entry per CDR3 protein. The repertoire includes about 500,000 distinct CDR3 sequences, 40% to 50% of them detected once, and about two fifths sits in the top ten. Sequencing input: peripheral blood or thyroid tissue (not recorded which). The receptors shown here come from an adult woman with Graves' disease, either hyperthyroidism or ophthalmopathy (not recorded which).

This rearrangement joins TRBV6-4 to TRBJ1-1; 8 positions agree with TRBD1. CDR3 length equals 15 residues. The junction had 10 bases not matched to a gene; V was cut back by 6 bases and J by 4 bases. Germline values: CDR1 MRHNA, CDR2 SNTAGT. CDR3 bases: TGTGCCAGCAGCCCCATCAGGGGGCGAAGCACTGAAGCTTTCTTT. As protein: CASSPIRGRSTEAFF.

The chain has TRBV12-3 or TRBV12-4 and TRBJ2-5, with 9 nucleotides matching TRBD1. The V and J ends lost 7 bases and 5 bases, in that order; junction bases with no gene match: 8. The CDR3 covers 14 residues. The CDR3 DNA reads TGTGCCAGCAATGGACAGGGGCCTCGGGAGACCCAGTACTTC. It specifies CASNGQGPRETQYF.

V is TRBV3-1 and J is TRBJ1-2; D unresolved. The CDR3 contains 16 residues. V was pared by 6 bases and J by 4 bases, with 21 bases between. Per the germline V gene, CDR1 is LGHDT and CDR2 is YNNKEL (reference sequence). CDR3 nucleotide sequence: TGTGCCAGCAGGGGAAGAGGCGGCAGGCCCTCCTATGGCTACACCTTC. Protein product: CASRGRGGRPSYGYTF. Full variable domain (rest looked up from reference TRBV3-1 and TRBJ1-2): DTAVSQTPKYLVTQMGNDKSIKCEQNLGHDTMYWYKQDSKKFLKIMFSYNNKELIINETVPNRFSPKSPDKAHLNLHINSLELGDSAVYFCASRGRGGRPSYGYTFGSGTRLTVV.

To note about this clonotype: The junction and the germline gene differ at one end; a read error may be behind it. V is TRBV10-3 and J is TRBJ1-6; maybe TRBD1 (5 bases). CDR3 size: 16 residues. In germline, CDR1 is ENHRY, CDR2 SYGVKD. CDR3 in DNA: TGTGCCAGCAGTTTAGGCAGGGAGGGTGGAAATTCACCCCTCCACTTT. It codes for CASSLGREGGNSPLHF.

Turning to this clonotype: This could be a read error, since a much larger clone is one nucleotide away. The rearrangement uses TRBV7-3 and TRBJ2-7; a possible D gene is TRBD2 (6 bases). Per germline, CDR1 SGHTA and CDR2 FQGTGA. CDR3 size: 17 residues. CDR3: CASNLTAGRQSSYEQYF. Here the CDR3 DNA reads TGTGCCAGCAACTTAACGGCGGGACGGCAAAGCTCCTACGAGCAGTACTTC.

J is TRBJ2-7 and V is TRBV5-5; D is unresolved. V gave up 0 bases and J gave up 6 bases, with 13 bases separating them. CDR3 size: 14 residues. From germline, CDR1 is SGHKS and CDR2 YYEKEE (reference sequence). CDR3 bases: TGTGCCAGCAGCTTGGATGGCAGTCCTGCCGAGCAGTACTTC. It yields the protein CASSLDGSPAEQYF.

The rearrangement uses TRBV5-1 and TRBJ1-1, with TRBD1 as a possible D gene (5 bases). V shed 4 bases and J shed 1 base, with 20 bases lying between them. The CDR3 contains 17 residues. In germline, CDR1 is SGHRS, CDR2 YFSETQ. CDR3 DNA sequence: TGCGCCAGCAGCCCCACCACTCCCAGGGCTCCGAACACTGAAGCTTTCTTT. Translating it yields CASSPTTPRAPNTEAFF.

This clonotype was seen many times. The V gene is TRBV29-1, the J gene TRBJ1-2; D unclear. The germline gives CDR1 SQVTM, CDR2 ANQGSEA. V lost 3 bases, J lost 4 bases, and 9 bases lay in between. The CDR3 loop spans 12 amino acids. CDR3 nucleotides: TGCAGCGTTGACTGGGGTTCCTATGGCTACACCTTC. This codes for CSVDWGSYGYTF.